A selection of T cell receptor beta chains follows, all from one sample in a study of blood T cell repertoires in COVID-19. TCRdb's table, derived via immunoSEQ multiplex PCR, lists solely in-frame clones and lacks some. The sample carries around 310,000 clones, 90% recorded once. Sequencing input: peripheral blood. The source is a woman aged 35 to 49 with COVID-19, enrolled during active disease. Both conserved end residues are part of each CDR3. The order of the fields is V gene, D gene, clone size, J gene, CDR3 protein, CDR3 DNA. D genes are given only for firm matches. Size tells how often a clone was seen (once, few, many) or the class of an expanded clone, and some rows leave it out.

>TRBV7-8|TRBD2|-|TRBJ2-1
CASSFGRGEYNEQFF
TGTGCCAGCAGCTTTGGGAGGGGCGAGTACAATGAGCAGTTCTTC
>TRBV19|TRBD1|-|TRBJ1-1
CASRSEGAVAEAFF
TGTGCCAGTAGGAGTGAGGGGGCTGTCGCTGAAGCTTTCTTT
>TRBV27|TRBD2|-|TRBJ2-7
CASSLGLAGVYEQYF
TGTGCCAGCAGTTTAGGGCTAGCGGGAGTATACGAGCAGTACTTC
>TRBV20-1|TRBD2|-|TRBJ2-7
CSASYASGRLSSYEQYF
TGCAGTGCTAGTTATGCTAGCGGGAGGCTGAGCTCCTACGAGCAGTACTTC
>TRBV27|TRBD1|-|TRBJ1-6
CASGPRQGGRNSPLHF
TGTGCCAGCGGGCCTCGACAGGGAGGACGGAATTCACCCCTCCACTTT
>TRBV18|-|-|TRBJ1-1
CASSGQSVLRGEAFF
TGTGCCAGCTCAGGACAGTCCGTATTGAGAGGTGAAGCTTTCTTT
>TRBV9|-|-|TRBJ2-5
CASSVTGTEETQYF
TGTGCCAGCAGCGTTACAGGAACAGAAGAGACCCAGTACTTC
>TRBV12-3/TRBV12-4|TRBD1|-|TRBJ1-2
CASSYRGVGGYTF
TGTGCCAGCAGCTACAGGGGGGTCGGTGGCTACACCTTC
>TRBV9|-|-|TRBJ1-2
CASSVATDLYGYTF
TGTGCCAGCAGCGTAGCTACAGATCTGTATGGCTACACCTTC
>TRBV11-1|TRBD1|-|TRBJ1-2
CASSATGGRGYTF
TGTGCCAGCAGCGCAACAGGGGGCCGAGGCTACACCTTC
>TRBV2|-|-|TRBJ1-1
CASTLSGSGAAFF
TGTGCCAGCACCCTATCCGGGAGTGGAGCAGCTTTCTTT
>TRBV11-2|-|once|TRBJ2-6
CASSPWAGGDYSGANVLTF
TGTGCCAGCAGCCCCTGGGCTGGGGGCGACTACTCTGGGGCCAACGTCCTGACTTTC
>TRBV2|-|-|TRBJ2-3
CASSELDTQYF
TGTGCCAGCAGCGAGCTGGATACGCAGTATTTT
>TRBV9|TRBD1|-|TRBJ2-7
CASSVTGTVGEQYF
TGTGCCAGCAGCGTCACCGGGACAGTTGGTGAGCAGTACTTC
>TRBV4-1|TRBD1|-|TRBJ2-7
CASSQWTGGSSNYEQYF
TGCGCCAGCAGCCAATGGACAGGGGGCAGCTCTAACTACGAGCAGTACTTC
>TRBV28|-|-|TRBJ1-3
CASSPNRLSSGNTIYF
TGTGCCAGCAGTCCGAACAGGCTATCCTCTGGAAACACCATATATTTT
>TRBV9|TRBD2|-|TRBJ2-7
CASTPHLASGGGEQYF
TGTGCCAGCACCCCTCATCTGGCTAGCGGGGGGGGTGAGCAGTACTTC
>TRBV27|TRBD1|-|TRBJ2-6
CASSLQGAPGANVLTF
TGTGCCAGCAGTTTACAGGGGGCCCCTGGGGCCAACGTCCTGACTTTC
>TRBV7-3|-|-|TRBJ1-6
CASSPGGGHSPLHF
TGTGCCAGCAGCCCCGGGGGGGGGCATTCACCCCTCCACTTT
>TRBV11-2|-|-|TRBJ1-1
CASSAHERTEAFF
TGTGCCAGCAGCGCCCATGAGAGGACAGAAGCTTTCTTT
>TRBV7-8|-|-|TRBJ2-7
CASSLVRGYEQYF
TGTGCCAGCAGCTTAGTTCGGGGATACGAGCAGTACTTC
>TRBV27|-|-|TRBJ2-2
CASSLGVRGAHTGELFF
TGTGCCAGCAGTTTAGGGGTTCGGGGGGCGCACACCGGGGAGCTGTTTTTT
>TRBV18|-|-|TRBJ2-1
CASSPPTGEQFF
TGTGCCAGCTCACCACCGACTGGGGAGCAGTTCTTC
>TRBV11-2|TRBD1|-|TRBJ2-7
CASSLKFGQGPYEQYF
TGTGCCAGCAGCTTAAAGTTCGGACAGGGACCCTACGAGCAGTACTTC
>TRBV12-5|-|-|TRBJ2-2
CASRPTGFGGENTGELFF
TGTGCTAGCCGTCCCACAGGGTTTGGGGGGGAAAACACCGGGGAGCTGTTTTTT
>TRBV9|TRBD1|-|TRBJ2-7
CASSPEVGQYEQYF
TGTGCCAGCAGCCCCGAAGTGGGACAGTACGAGCAGTACTTC
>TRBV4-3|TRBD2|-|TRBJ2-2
CASSRTGLAVTGELFF
TGCGCCAGCAGCCGCACGGGACTAGCAGTAACCGGGGAGCTGTTTTTT
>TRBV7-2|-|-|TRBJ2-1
CASSLDPQPGEQFF
TGTGCCAGCAGCTTAGACCCACAGCCCGGTGAGCAGTTCTTC
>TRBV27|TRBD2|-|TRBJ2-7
CASSPRTSGRGIYEQYF
TGTGCCAGCAGCCCTCGGACTAGCGGGAGGGGTATCTACGAGCAGTACTTC
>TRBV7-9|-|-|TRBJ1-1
CASSLALSGRAFF
TGTGCCAGCAGCTTAGCATTGTCAGGGAGGGCTTTCTTT
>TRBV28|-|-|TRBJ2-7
CASSLSRPGTYEQYF
TGTGCCAGCAGTTTGAGCCGGCCGGGAACCTACGAGCAGTACTTC
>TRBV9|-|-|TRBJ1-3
CASSDPVFGLPGTSENTIYF
TGTGCCAGCAGCGACCCGGTGTTCGGGCTTCCCGGGACATCGGAAAACACCATATATTTT
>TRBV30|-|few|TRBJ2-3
CAWERERDTQYF
TGTGCCTGGGAACGGGAGAGAGATACGCAGTATTTT
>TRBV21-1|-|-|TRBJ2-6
CASGLTCRSGANVLTF
TGTGCCAGCGGGTTGACATGCCGCTCTGGGGCCAACGTCCTGACTTTC
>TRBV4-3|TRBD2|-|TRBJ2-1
CASSPTSGRPTGGYNEQFF
TGCGCCAGCAGCCCGACTAGCGGGAGGCCCACCGGCGGGTACAATGAGCAGTTCTTC